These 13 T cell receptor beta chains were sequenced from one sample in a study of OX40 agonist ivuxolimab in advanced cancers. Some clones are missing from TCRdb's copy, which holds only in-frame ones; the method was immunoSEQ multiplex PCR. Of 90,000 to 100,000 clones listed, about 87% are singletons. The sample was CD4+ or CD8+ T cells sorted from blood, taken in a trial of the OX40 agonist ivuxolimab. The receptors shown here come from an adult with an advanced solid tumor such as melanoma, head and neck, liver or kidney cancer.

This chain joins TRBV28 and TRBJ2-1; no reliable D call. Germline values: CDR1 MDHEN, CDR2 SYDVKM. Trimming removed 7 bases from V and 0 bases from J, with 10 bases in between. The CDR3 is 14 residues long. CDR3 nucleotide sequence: TGTGCCAGCAATAAGTGGTCCTCCTACAATGAGCAGTTCTTC. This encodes CASNKWSSYNEQFF.

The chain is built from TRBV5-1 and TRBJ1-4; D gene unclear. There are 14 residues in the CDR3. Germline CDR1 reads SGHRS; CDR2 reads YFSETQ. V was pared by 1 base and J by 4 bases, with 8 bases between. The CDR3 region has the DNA TGCGCCAGCAGCTTGCCCCAGCATAATGAAAAACTGTTTTTT. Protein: CASSLPQHNEKLFF.

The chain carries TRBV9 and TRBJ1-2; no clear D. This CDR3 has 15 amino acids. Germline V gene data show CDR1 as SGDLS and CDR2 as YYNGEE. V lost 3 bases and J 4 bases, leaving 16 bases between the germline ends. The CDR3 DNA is TGTGCCAGCAGCGGAGGATCCGAGGGTCCCTATGGCTACACCTTC. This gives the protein CASSGGSEGPYGYTF.

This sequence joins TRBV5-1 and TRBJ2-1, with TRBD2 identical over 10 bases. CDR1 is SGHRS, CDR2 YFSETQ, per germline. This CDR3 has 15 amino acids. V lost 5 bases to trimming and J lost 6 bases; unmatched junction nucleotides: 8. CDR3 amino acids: CASSHGSGGANEQFF. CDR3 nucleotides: TGCGCCAGCAGTCATGGCAGCGGGGGGGCCAATGAGCAGTTCTTC.

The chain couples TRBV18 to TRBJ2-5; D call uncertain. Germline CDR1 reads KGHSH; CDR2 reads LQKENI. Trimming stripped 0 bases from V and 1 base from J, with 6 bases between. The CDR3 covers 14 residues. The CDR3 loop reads CASSPPVSQETQYF. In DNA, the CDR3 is TGTGCCAGCTCACCACCGGTCAGCCAAGAGACCCAGTACTTC.

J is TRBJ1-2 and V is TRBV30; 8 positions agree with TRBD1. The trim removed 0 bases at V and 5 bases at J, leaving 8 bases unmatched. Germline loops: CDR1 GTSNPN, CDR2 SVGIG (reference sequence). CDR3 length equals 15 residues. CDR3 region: CAWSVSGTGPYGYTF. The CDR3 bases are TGTGCCTGGAGTGTGTCCGGGACAGGCCCATATGGCTACACCTTC.

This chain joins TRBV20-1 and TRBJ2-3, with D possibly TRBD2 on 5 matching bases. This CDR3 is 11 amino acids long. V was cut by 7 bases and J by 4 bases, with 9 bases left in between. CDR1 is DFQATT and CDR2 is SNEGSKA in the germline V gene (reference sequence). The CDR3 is CSVEGADTQYF. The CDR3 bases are TGCAGTGTCGAGGGCGCAGATACGCAGTATTTT.

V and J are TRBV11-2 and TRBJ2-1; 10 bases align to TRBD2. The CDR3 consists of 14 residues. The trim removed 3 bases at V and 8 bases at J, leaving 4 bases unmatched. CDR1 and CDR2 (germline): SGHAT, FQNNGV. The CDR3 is CASSFERGGDEQFF. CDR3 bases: TGTGCCAGCAGCTTCGAGCGGGGGGGCGATGAGCAGTTCTTC.

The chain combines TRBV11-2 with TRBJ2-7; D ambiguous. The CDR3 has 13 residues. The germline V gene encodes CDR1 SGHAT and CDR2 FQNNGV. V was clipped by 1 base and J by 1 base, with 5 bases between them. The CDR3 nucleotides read TGTGCCAGCAGCTTAGGCAGGTCCTACGAGCAGTACTTC. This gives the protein CASSLGRSYEQYF.

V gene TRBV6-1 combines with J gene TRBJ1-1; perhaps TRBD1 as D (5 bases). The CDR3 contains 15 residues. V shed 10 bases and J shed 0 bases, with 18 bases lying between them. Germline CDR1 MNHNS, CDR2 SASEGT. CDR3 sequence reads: CATRAGPRMNTEAFF. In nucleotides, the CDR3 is TGTGCCACCCGGGCGGGACCTAGGATGAACACTGAAGCTTTCTTT.

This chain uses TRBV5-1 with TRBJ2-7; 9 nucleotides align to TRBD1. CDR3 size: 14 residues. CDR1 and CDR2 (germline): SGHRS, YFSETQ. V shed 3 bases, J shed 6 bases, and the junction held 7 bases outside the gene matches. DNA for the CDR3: TGCGCCAGCAGCTCGGGACAGGGTACAGTCGAGCAGTACTTC. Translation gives CASSSGQGTVEQYF. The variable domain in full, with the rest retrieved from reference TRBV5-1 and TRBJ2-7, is KAGVTQTPRYLIKTRGQQVTLSCSPISGHRSVSWYQQTPGQGLQFLFEYFSETQRNKGNFPGRFSGRQFSNSRSEMNVSTLELGDSALYLCASSSGQGTVEQYFGPGTRLTVT.

The CDR3 bases are TGTGCCAGCAGCCCCCAGGACAGGGTACGGGATTCACCCCTCCACTTT. Encoded protein: CASSPQDRVRDSPLHF. The chain employs TRBV9 and TRBJ1-6; 8 bases align to TRBD1. This CDR3 region has 16 residues. Germline CDR1 and CDR2: SGDLS and YYNGEE. J lost 8 bases, V lost 4 bases, and 11 bases had no gene match.

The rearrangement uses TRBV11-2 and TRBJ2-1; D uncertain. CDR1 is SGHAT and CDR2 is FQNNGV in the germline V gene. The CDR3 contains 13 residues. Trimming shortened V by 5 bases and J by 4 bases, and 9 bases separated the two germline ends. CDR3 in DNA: TGTGCCAGCAGCCCAGAAGGGTACAATGAGCAGTTCTTC. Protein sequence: CASSPEGYNEQFF. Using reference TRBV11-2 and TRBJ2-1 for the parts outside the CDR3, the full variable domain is EAGVAQSPRYKIIEKRQSVAFWCNPISGHATLYWYQQILGQGPKLLIQFQNNGVVDDSQLPKDRFSAERLKGVDSTLKIQPAKLEDSAVYLCASSPEGYNEQFFGPGTRLTVL.